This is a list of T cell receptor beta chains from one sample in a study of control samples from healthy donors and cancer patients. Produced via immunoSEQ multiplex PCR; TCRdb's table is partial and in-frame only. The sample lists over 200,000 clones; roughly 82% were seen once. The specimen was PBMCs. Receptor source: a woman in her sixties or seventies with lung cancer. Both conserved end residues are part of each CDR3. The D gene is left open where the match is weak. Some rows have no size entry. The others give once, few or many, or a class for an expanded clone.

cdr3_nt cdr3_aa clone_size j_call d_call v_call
TGTGCCAGCAGCCAAAGAAGAGCTAGCGAGGTCCCCGGGGAGCTGTTTTTT CASSQRRASEVPGELFF - TRBJ2-2 - TRBV4-2
TGTGCCAGCAGCTTAGCGGGAAAGCGATCTGGAAACACCATATATTTT CASSLAGKRSGNTIYF - TRBJ1-3 - TRBV7-9
TGTGCCAGCAGCACCGGGACAGATGGAAACATTCAGTACTTC CASSTGTDGNIQYF - TRBJ2-4 TRBD1 TRBV7-9
TGCGCCAGCAGCGTAACTACAGGGGAGCGTCCTAGTGAGCAGTTCTTC CASSVTTGERPSEQFF - TRBJ2-1 TRBD1 TRBV5-1
TGTGCCACCAGCAGAGGGACCGTTGACAGCAGCAGCGGTTCACCCCTCCACTTT CATSRGTVDSSSGSPLHF - TRBJ1-6 - TRBV15
TGTGCCAGCAGCCGTCGAAGTCGGGACTTCGCAGATACGCAGTATTTT CASSRRSRDFADTQYF few TRBJ2-3 - TRBV5-5
TGTGCCAGCAGCTTGGAGGGTCTGCGTGGCTACACCTTC CASSLEGLRGYTF - TRBJ1-2 - TRBV5-8
TGTGCCAGCAGTTACTCGACTAGCGGGCGCCACTACGAGCAGTACTTC CASSYSTSGRHYEQYF once TRBJ2-7 TRBD2 TRBV6-5
TGTGCCAGCAGTTACTCGACAAGCAGCAGCAACGAGCAGTACTTC CASSYSTSSSNEQYF - TRBJ2-7 - TRBV6-5
TGCGCCAGCAGCCTCGGACAGGGGTGGGTTGGCTACACCTTC CASSLGQGWVGYTF few TRBJ1-2 TRBD1 TRBV5-1
TGTGCCAGCAGCTTAGATCCTCGGGTCCCTGGTGTGTACTTC CASSLDPRVPGVYF - TRBJ2-5 - TRBV7-2
TGTGCCAGCTCACCAGGGACAGGGAACGGCTACACCTTC CASSPGTGNGYTF - TRBJ1-2 TRBD1 TRBV18
TGTGCCAGCAGTCCCTCTGGCTCTGGAAACACCATATATTTT CASSPSGSGNTIYF - TRBJ1-3 - TRBV28
TGTGCCAGTCGACCCAGGAGGGGACAGGGGGCGTATGGCTACACCTTC CASRPRRGQGAYGYTF - TRBJ1-2 TRBD1 TRBV28
TGTGCCAGCAGGGCTCTAGCGGCGACGGGATACGAGCAGTACTTC CASRALAATGYEQYF - TRBJ2-7 TRBD2 TRBV6-5
TGTGCCAGCAGCGTACCCGGACAGCCCCAGCATTTT CASSVPGQPQHF - TRBJ1-5 - TRBV3-1/TRBV3-2
TGTGCCAGCAGAACATCCCCGGACAGGGGGCTCAATCAGCCCCAGCATTTT CASRTSPDRGLNQPQHF - TRBJ1-5 TRBD1 TRBV28
TGTGCCAGCAGCTCCACCCTTCCTATACCGGGACAGGGGCTCTACGAGCAGTACTTC CASSSTLPIPGQGLYEQYF - TRBJ2-7 TRBD1 TRBV7-8